This T cell receptor (beta chain) was identified during a study of shared clonotypes between healthy human individuals. Study overall: The cohort had two women and three men, ages 18 to 49. The study used three CD4 naive, three CD4 memory, two CD8 naive and one CD8 memory plate per donor.

Data came from immunoSEQ multiplex PCR; TCRdb stores just in-frame clones and leaves some out. The data hold around 2.1 million clones, with about 93% observed a single time. Overall study results and limits: Among donors, sharing of clonotypes was expected to be affected by sequencing depth.

Naive CD8 isolation took CD45RO-negative cells positively selected for CCR7 and excluded terminally differentiated effector memory CD45RA+ cells. Within Nashville, Tennessee resided all donors, each a Caucasian adult. Note on this clone: Its cognate antigen is unknown.

Germline V lookup: CDR1 PRHDT, CDR2 FYEKMQ (reference sequence). V was cut by 3 bases and J by 1 base, with 12 bases left in between. CDR3 length equals 16 residues. J is TRBJ1-4 and V is TRBV13; D is unclear. The sequencing sample was made of naive CD8+ T cells from PBMCs. The clonotype originates from a man between 18 and 29 years old in good health. Some clones in this sample may be carry-over from other donors' samples. CDR3 in DNA: TGTGCCAGCAGCTTTGGACGGTCGGGAACTAATGAAAAACTGTTTTTT. Protein sequence: CASSFGRSGTNEKLFF.